These 9 T cell receptor beta chains share one sample of origin, sequenced in a study of blood T cells in healthy people across ages. The second PCR ran about 7 to 12 cycles with a sample-barcoded 5' primer and J-beta primers. One entry per CDR3 protein, called by TCRdb with MiXCR from the 5' RACE reads. The repertoire has roughly 830,000 distinct CDR3 sequences, less than 80% of them found once; the top ten carry about 27%. Source material: blood. Receptors originate from a man younger than 45 in good health.

This clonotype came up once. This chain links TRBV28 with TRBJ1-1; no clear D. Germline CDR1 MDHEN, CDR2 SYDVKM. The CDR3 consists of 13 residues. V shed 3 bases and J shed 3 bases, with 8 bases lying between them. The CDR3 nucleotides are TGTGCCAGCAGTTTCGGTCGGTACACTGAAGCTTTCTTT. Its translation is CASSFGRYTEAFF.

This clonotype showed up just once. This chain joins TRBV28 and TRBJ2-1; weak D call: TRBD1 (6 bases). The germline V and J ends were trimmed by 8 bases and 12 bases, with 17 bases remaining between them. The CDR3 has 12 residues. Germline V gives CDR1 MDHEN, CDR2 SYDVKM. The CDR3 DNA sequence: TGTGCCAGCTCGGACAGTATGTTAGGGCAGTTCTTC. Translated, it gives CASSDSMLGQFF.

The chain employs TRBV6-2 or TRBV6-3 and TRBJ2-1, with D unresolved. CDR3 size: 15 residues. The V end lost 5 bases, the J end lost 7 bases, and 18 bases lay between the germline ends. Germline CDR1 is MNHEY and CDR2 is SVGEGT. The CDR3 sequence: CASSENLIVRNEQFF. The CDR3 DNA reads as TGTGCCAGCAGTGAGAACCTAATAGTCCGGAATGAGCAGTTCTTC.

Notes on this clonotype: A read error may produce the germline difference seen at one junction end. V usage is TRBV9 and J usage is TRBJ2-7; 9 bases align to TRBD1. Germline lookup yields CDR1 SGDLS and CDR2 YYNGEE. The CDR3 consists of 14 residues. The CDR3 DNA is TGTGCCAGCAGCATAGGACAGGGGTCCTACGAGCAGAACTTC. This codes for CASSIGQGSYEQNF.

This chain uses TRBV20-1 with TRBJ2-1, with a possible D match to TRBD2 (6 bases). The V end was cut by 5 bases, the J end by 7 bases, with 30 bases between. The germline V gene encodes CDR1 DFQATT and CDR2 SNEGSKA (reference sequence). CDR3 size: 18 residues. This CDR3 is CSAETVIPGLRVRNEQFF. CDR3 sequence (DNA): TGCAGTGCTGAAACTGTAATTCCGGGACTGAGGGTTAGGAATGAGCAGTTCTTC.

Points on this clonotype: One end of the junction varies from germline; a read error may be responsible. This chain uses TRBV20-1 with TRBJ2-7; 16 nucleotides line up with TRBD2. Germline V CDR1 and CDR2: DFQATT, SNEGSKA (reference sequence). This CDR3 region has 17 residues. CDR3 sequence reads: CSAGTSGGASTSYEQYF. CDR3 nucleotides: TGCAGTGCTGGGACTAGCGGGGGGGCCTCTACCTCCTACGAGCAATACTTC.

The gene calls are TRBV7-2 and TRBJ1-4; weak D call: TRBD1 (5 bases). The length of the CDR3 is 15 residues. Looked up from germline, CDR1 is SGHTA and CDR2 is FQGNSA. V lost 7 bases to trimming and J lost 6 bases, with 18 bases between them. The CDR3 loop reads CASTRGGAGYEKLFF. CDR3 coding DNA: TGTGCCAGCACTCGGGGTGGCGCAGGGTATGAAAAACTGTTTTTT.

The chain carries TRBV18 and TRBJ1-6; TRBD1 might be the D (6 bases). Germline CDR1 KGHSH, CDR2 LQKENI. V lost 4 bases to trimming and J lost 5 bases, with 9 bases between them. The CDR3 is 14 residues long. Here the CDR3 reads CASSLRTDNSPLHF. CDR3 in DNA: TGTGCCAGCTCACTCCGGACAGATAATTCACCCCTCCACTTT.

This chain connects TRBV27 to TRBJ2-1; D may be TRBD1 (5 bases). CDR1 MNHEY and CDR2 SMNVEV come from the germline V gene (reference sequence). V lost 0 bases and J 9 bases, leaving 15 bases between the germline ends. This CDR3 has 15 amino acids. The CDR3 loop is CASSLSGDRNGEQFF. Here the CDR3 DNA reads TGTGCCAGCAGTTTATCCGGAGACAGAAACGGTGAGCAGTTCTTC.